This T cell receptor beta chain was captured in a study of T cell changes during pregnancy in multiple sclerosis (dated by TCRdb to between 2018 and 2021). Regarding the research as a whole: Changes in the T cell repertoire over the course of pregnancy were examined in this study in women with multiple sclerosis.

The library came from the immunoSEQ multiplex PCR assay. TCRdb obtained this table from immuneACCESS and retained in-frame rearrangements with V and J assigned. These tables miss some clones; where compared with another copy, unresolved V genes account for less than half of the shortfall, and the remainder is unexplained. The sample data list about 66,000 clones, and more than 85% of these were observed just once. Over 4.5% of the sample belongs to the ten largest clones. Note on this clone: What antigen it recognizes has not been identified. No per-base quality is available; no much larger clone lies one base away.

CDR1 MNHEY and CDR2 SMNVEV were looked up in the germline V gene (reference sequence). The trim is 5 bases for V and 6 bases for J, with a gap of 22 bases between the germline ends. Inclusive of the bounding cysteine and phenylalanine, the CDR3 is 16 residues long. Only the CDR3 DNA is retained, 48 bases long and in frame from the first base. This specimen was CD8+ T cells from peripheral blood mononuclear cells, taken before pregnancy. The rearrangement joined TRBV27 to TRBJ1-1; TRBD1 could be the D gene, as 5 bases match. The clonotype comes from a female donor with multiple sclerosis, enrolled in a pregnancy study. The CDR3 reads as follows: CASSANKDKPPPEAFF. The sequenced DNA is TGTGCCAGCAGTGCGAATAAGGACAAGCCACCACCTGAAGCTTTCTTT.